This T cell receptor (beta chain) emerged from a study of T cell repertoires in cytomegalovirus infection. Study-wide context: Public TCR beta signatures marked donors with CMV infection and the matching HLA.

MiXCR, run by TCRdb on the reads, gives a single entry per CDR3 protein. The sample lists 100,000 to 150,000 distinct CDR3 sequences; 20% to 30% were seen once. General study results and limits: Cumulated frequencies of public TCR beta families served to identify carriers of CMV plus the relevant HLA.

Trimming pared 0 bases from V and 2 bases from J, leaving 7 bases between. From germline, CDR1 is SGHRS and CDR2 YFSETQ. The CDR3 covers 14 residues. As to this clonotype: Its antigen remains unknown.

The sequenced sample consisted of PBMCs, sequenced either directly or after in vitro stimulation (not recorded which). The rearrangement joins TRBV5-1 to TRBJ2-3; D gene ambiguous. The clonotype originates from a human donor in good health (CMV status not recorded). Some clones in this sample may be carry-over from other donors' samples. The CDR3 bases are TGCGCCAGCAGCTTGGTTGTATCCACAGATACGCAGTATTTT. As protein: CASSLVVSTDTQYF.